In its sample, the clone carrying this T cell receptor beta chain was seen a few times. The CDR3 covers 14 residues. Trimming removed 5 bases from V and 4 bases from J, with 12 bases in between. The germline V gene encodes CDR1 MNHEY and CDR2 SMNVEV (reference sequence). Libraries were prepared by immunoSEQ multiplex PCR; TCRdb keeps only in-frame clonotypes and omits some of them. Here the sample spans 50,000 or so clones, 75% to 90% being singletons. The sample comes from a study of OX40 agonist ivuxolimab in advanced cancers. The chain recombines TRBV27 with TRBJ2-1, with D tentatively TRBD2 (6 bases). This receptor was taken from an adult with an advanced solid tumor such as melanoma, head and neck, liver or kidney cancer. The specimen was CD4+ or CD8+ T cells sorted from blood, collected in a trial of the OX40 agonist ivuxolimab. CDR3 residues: CASSKPGGYNEQFF. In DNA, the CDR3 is TGTGCCAGCAGTAAACCTGGGGGGTACAATGAGCAGTTCTTC.